Below are 11 T cell receptor beta chains sequenced from a single sample in a study of blood T cell repertoires in COVID-19. This table comes from immunoSEQ multiplex PCR, and its TCRdb copy is limited to in-frame clones, with some not included. The sample includes some 250,000 clones, around 80% of them seen just once. The specimen sequenced was peripheral blood. These receptors all stem from an elderly man with acute or convalescent COVID-19.

This sequence joins TRBV18 and TRBJ1-2; TRBD1 matches at 12 bases. Germline CDR1 is KGHSH and CDR2 is LQKENI. V dropped 8 bases and J dropped 6; count of bases not matched to a gene: 13. CDR3 length: 16 residues. The CDR3 nucleotides read TGTGCCAGCGACCAGGGATCCGGGACAGGGGGCGATGGCTACACCTTC. Encoded protein: CASDQGSGTGGDGYTF.

This clone was recorded only once. This chain connects TRBV5-5 to TRBJ2-3; 11 bases are shared with TRBD2. V was clipped by 3 bases and J by 1 base; unmatched bases: 4. The CDR3 is 16 amino acids. CDR1 SGHKS and CDR2 YYEKEE come from the germline V gene (reference sequence). The CDR3 region is CASSSVAGGGTDTQYF. In nucleotides, the CDR3 is TGTGCCAGCAGCTCGGTAGCGGGAGGGGGCACAGATACGCAGTATTTT.

V gene TRBV12-3 or TRBV12-4 combines with J gene TRBJ1-2, with D maybe TRBD1 (5 bases). The CDR3 totals 12 residues. V was pared by 5 bases and J by 8 bases, with 12 bases between. As DNA, the CDR3 is TGTGCCAGCAGTATCAGGGTAGGGGGCTACACCTTC. Its translation is CASSIRVGGYTF.

The CDR3 nucleotides are TGTGCCAGCAGCCCAGGGACAGGGAGCACAGATACGCAGTATTTT. This gives the protein CASSPGTGSTDTQYF. This chain joins TRBV5-8 and TRBJ2-3; 9 bases are a match to TRBD1. Germline trimming cut 4 bases from V and 0 bases from J; bases unmatched to any gene: 3. Germline V lookup: CDR1 SGHTS, CDR2 YDEGEE. The length of the CDR3 is 15 residues.

The V and J genes are TRBV2 and TRBJ2-7; no definite D call. V was cut by 4 bases and J by 0 bases, with 10 bases left in between. The CDR3 spans 14 residues. Germline V gives CDR1 SNHLY, CDR2 FYNNEI. CDR3 coding DNA: TGTGCCAGCAGTGGCCAGACAAGCTCCTACGAGCAGTACTTC. Its translation: CASSGQTSSYEQYF.

This clone was seen once. This chain uses TRBV3-1 (or the pseudogene TRBV3-2) with TRBJ2-7; TRBD2 aligns across 10 bases. CDR1 and CDR2 from the germline V gene are LGHDT and YNNKEL (reference sequence). J lost 0 bases, V lost 4 bases, and 6 bases had no gene match. The CDR3 runs to 16 residues. Here the CDR3 DNA reads TGTGCCAGCAGCCCAGGACTAGCGGAGAACTCCTACGAGCAGTACTTC. This translates into CASSPGLAENSYEQYF.

There are a few counts of this clone. Its ends do not fully match the called genes, so a read error is possible. The V call is TRBV9, the J call TRBJ2-1, with D possibly matching TRBD2 (5 bases). From germline, CDR1 is SGDLS and CDR2 YYNGEE. CDR3 length: 14 residues. The CDR3 here is CASSVTDVVTGVVF. CDR3 in DNA: TGTGCCAGCAGCGTGACCGACGTTGTCACCGGGGTGGTCTTC.

In this sample, this clone turned up once. The CDR3 protein is CASSLTGSYSPLHF. The CDR3 DNA follows: TGTGCCAGCAGCTTGACGGGGAGTTACTCACCCCTCCACTTT. The J gene is TRBJ1-6, the V gene TRBV5-4, with no clear D. The length of the CDR3 is 14 residues. CDR1 and CDR2 (germline): SGHNT, YYREEE (reference sequence). V lost 1 base and J 10 bases, leaving 12 bases between the germline ends.

The chain links TRBV27 to TRBJ2-7; 7 bases align to TRBD2. The CDR3 contains 18 residues. V lost 3 bases to trimming and J lost 3 bases; unmatched junction nucleotides: 17. Per the germline V gene, CDR1 is MNHEY and CDR2 is SMNVEV (reference sequence). The CDR3 spells CASSFRPPETSSRYEQYF. The CDR3 DNA is TGTGCCAGCAGTTTCCGCCCGCCCGAGACTAGCAGTCGCTACGAGCAGTACTTC.

V gene TRBV6-2 or TRBV6-3 combines with J gene TRBJ1-1; TRBD1 matches 8 bases. This CDR3 contains 16 residues. Germline lookup yields CDR1 MNHEY and CDR2 SVGEGT. The trim removed 6 bases at V and 4 bases at J, leaving 13 bases unmatched. This CDR3 is CASSRSRQGTGTEAFF. The CDR3 DNA sequence: TGTGCCAGCAGCCGCAGCAGACAGGGGACCGGCACTGAAGCTTTCTTT.

CDR3 bases: TGTGCCTGGAGTCCTAGTACCCGACAGAGAAATGAGCAGTTCTTC. It encodes CAWSPSTRQRNEQFF. The chain uses TRBV30 and TRBJ2-1, with a tentative D call TRBD1 (5 bases). Germline CDR1 reads GTSNPN; CDR2 reads SVGIG (reference sequence). The CDR3 is 15 residues long. V was cut by 2 bases and J by 7 bases, with 18 bases left in between.